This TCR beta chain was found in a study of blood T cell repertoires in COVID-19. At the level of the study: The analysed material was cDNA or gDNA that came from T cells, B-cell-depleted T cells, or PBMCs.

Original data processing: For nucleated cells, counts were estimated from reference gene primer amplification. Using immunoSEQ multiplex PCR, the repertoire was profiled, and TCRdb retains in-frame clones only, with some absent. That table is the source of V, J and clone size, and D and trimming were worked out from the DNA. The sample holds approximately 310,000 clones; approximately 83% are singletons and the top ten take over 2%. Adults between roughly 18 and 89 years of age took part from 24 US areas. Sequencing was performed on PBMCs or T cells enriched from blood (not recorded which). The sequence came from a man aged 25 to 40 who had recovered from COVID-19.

CDR3 in DNA: TGTGCCAGCAGCTTAGTCAGGGGGCGGCTGAACACTGAAGCTTTCTTT. It encodes CASSLVRGRLNTEAFF. This sequence joins TRBV7-8 and TRBJ1-1, with 8 bases fitting TRBD1. V was pared by 1 base and J by 0 bases, with 4 bases of the junction left unmatched. CDR1 is SGHVS, CDR2 FQNEAQ, per germline. The CDR3 has 16 residues.